A selection of T cell receptor beta chains follows, all from one sample in a study of vaccination effects on CD4 cells after COVID-19. The antigens of these receptors remain unknown. The method was immunoSEQ multiplex PCR; TCRdb's version includes in-frame clones alone and lacks a portion of them. Altogether tens of thousands of clones are present, about four fifths being singletons, with the ten largest covering around 5.3%. The source was CD4+ T cells from PBMCs cultured with SARS-CoV-2 spike peptides, collected after COVID-19 vaccination. The receptors here all came from a human donor who received a COVID-19 vaccine. Some clones in this sample may be carry-over from other donors' samples. CDR3s include the opening cysteine and the closing phenylalanine or tryptophan. D genes are given only for firm matches. Size values are once, few and many counts, or a class for expanded clones, and some rows have none.

d_call cdr3_length j_call v_call clone_size cdr3_aa cdr3_nt
- 15 TRBJ1-2 TRBV7-2 - CASSSRTWNNYGYTF TGTGCCAGCAGCAGCCGGACCTGGAATAACTATGGCTACACCTTC
- 15 TRBJ1-2 TRBV5-1 - CASSQTGPLEDGYTF TGCGCCAGCAGCCAGACAGGTCCCCTTGAGGATGGCTACACCTTC
- 18 TRBJ2-3 TRBV7-9 - CASKKSYKWGRESDTQYF TGTGCCAGCAAAAAATCCTATAAATGGGGCAGGGAGTCAGATACGCAGTATTTT
TRBD1 15 TRBJ1-1 TRBV6-2/TRBV6-3 - CASSYTGTGRAEAFF TGTGCCAGCAGTTACACAGGGACAGGACGTGCTGAAGCTTTCTTT
TRBD1 16 TRBJ2-3 TRBV9 - CASSVEGQQTTDTQYF TGTGCCAGCAGCGTAGAGGGACAGCAGACCACAGATACGCAGTATTTT
- 13 TRBJ2-2 TRBV12-3/TRBV12-4 - CASRHQNTGELFF TGTGCCAGCAGGCACCAGAACACCGGGGAGCTGTTTTTT
- 17 TRBJ2-4 TRBV5-6 - CASSQFRGEGLKNIQYF TGTGCCAGCAGCCAATTCAGGGGCGAGGGGCTCAAAAACATTCAGTACTTC
TRBD1 17 TRBJ1-1 TRBV5-8 - CASPRPPGQERNTEAFF TGTGCCAGCCCCCGGCCCCCGGGACAGGAAAGGAACACTGAAGCTTTCTTT
TRBD1 16 TRBJ2-3 TRBV6-1 few CASSGQGAGSYDTQYF TGTGCCAGCAGTGGACAGGGGGCAGGTTCGTACGATACGCAGTATTTT
- 15 TRBJ2-4 TRBV19 - CASSTPGQIKNIQYF TGTGCCAGTAGTACCCCCGGACAGATAAAAAACATTCAGTACTTC
- 11 TRBJ2-5 TRBV20-1 - CSALIRETQYF TGCAGTGCTTTGATCAGGGAGACCCAGTACTTC
- 11 TRBJ1-2 TRBV19 - CASSGRISFTF TGTGCCAGTAGCGGGCGCATTTCCTTCACCTTC
- 15 TRBJ1-5 TRBV9 - CASISGDGGNQPQHF TGTGCCAGCATTTCGGGGGACGGCGGCAATCAGCCCCAGCATTTT
- 14 TRBJ1-5 TRBV6-5 - CASSPGTGNQPQHF TGTGCCAGCAGCCCGGGAACAGGGAACCAGCCCCAGCATTTT
TRBD1 15 TRBJ1-1 TRBV6-6 - CASRREQGANTEAFF TGTGCCAGCAGGAGGGAACAGGGGGCGAACACTGAAGCTTTCTTT
- 13 TRBJ2-3 TRBV6-5 - CASRGASTDTQYF TGTGCCAGCAGAGGGGCTAGCACAGATACGCAGTATTTT
TRBD1 16 TRBJ1-5 TRBV4-1 - CASSQAGTGERQPQHF TGCGCCAGCAGCCAAGCAGGGACAGGGGAGCGGCAGCCCCAGCATTTT
TRBD1 18 TRBJ2-6 TRBV18 - CASSLAGTGRRGANVLTF TGTGCCAGCTCACTAGCAGGGACAGGGAGACGTGGGGCCAACGTCCTGACTTTC
- 13 TRBJ2-5 TRBV5-1 - CASSLGSGETQYF TGCGCCAGCAGCTTGGGTAGTGGGGAGACCCAGTACTTC
- 13 TRBJ1-1 TRBV12-3/TRBV12-4 - CASSLFGNTEAFF TGTGCCAGCAGTTTATTTGGGAACACTGAAGCTTTCTTT
TRBD1 15 TRBJ1-4 TRBV6-5 - CASSPDRATNEKLFF TGTGCCAGCAGCCCGGACAGGGCAACTAATGAAAAACTGTTTTTT
- 15 TRBJ1-4 TRBV6-1 - CASSDRTPRSEKLFF TGTGCCAGCAGTGATAGGACTCCCAGAAGCGAAAAACTGTTTTTT
TRBD1 16 TRBJ1-2 TRBV19 - CASFSPGQGFSYGYTF TGTGCCAGCTTTTCTCCGGGACAGGGTTTTAGCTATGGCTACACCTTC
- 13 TRBJ1-2 TRBV6-6 - CASSFTGYYGYTF TGTGCCAGCAGTTTCACAGGGTACTATGGCTACACCTTC
- 16 TRBJ2-4 TRBV5-1 - CASSLEPGRAKNIQYF TGCGCCAGCAGCTTGGAGCCAGGTCGAGCCAAAAACATTCAGTACTTC
TRBD1 16 TRBJ1-2 TRBV5-1 - CASSLQIGQGAYGYTF TGCGCCAGCAGCTTGCAAATCGGACAGGGGGCGTACGGCTACACCTTC